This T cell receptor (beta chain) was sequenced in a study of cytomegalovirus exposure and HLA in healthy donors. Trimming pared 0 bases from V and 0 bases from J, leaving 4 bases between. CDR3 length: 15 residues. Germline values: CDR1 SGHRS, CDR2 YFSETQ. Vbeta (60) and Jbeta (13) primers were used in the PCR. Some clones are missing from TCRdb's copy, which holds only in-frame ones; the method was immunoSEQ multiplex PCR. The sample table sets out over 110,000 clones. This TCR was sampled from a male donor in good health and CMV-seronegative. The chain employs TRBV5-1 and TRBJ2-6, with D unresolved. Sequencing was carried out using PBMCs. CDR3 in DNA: TGCGCCAGCAGCTTGGGAGACTCTGGGGCCAACGTCCTGACTTTC. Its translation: CASSLGDSGANVLTF.